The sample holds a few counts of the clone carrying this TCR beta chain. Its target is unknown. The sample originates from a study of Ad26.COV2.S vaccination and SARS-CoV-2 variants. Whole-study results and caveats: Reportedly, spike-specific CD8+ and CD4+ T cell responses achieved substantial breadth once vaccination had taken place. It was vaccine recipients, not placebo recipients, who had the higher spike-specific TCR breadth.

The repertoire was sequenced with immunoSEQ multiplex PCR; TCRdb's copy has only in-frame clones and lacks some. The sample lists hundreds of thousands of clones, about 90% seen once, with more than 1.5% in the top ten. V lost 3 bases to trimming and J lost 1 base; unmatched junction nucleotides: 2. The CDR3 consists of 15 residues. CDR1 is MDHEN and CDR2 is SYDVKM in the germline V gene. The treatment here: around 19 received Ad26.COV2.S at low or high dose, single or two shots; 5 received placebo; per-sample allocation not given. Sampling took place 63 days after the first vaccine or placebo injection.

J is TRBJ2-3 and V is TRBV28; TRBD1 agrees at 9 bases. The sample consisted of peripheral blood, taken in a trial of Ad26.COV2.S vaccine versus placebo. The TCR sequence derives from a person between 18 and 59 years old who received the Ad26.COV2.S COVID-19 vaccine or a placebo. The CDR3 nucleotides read TGTGCCAGCAGTTTCAACAGGGGGCGCACAGATACGCAGTATTTT. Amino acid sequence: CASSFNRGRTDTQYF. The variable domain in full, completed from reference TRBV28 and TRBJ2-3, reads DVKVTQSSRYLVKRTGEKVFLECVQDMDHENMFWYRQDPGLGLRLIYFSYDVKMKEKGDIPEGYSVSREKKERFSLILESASTNQTSMYLCASSFNRGRTDTQYFGPGTRLTVL.